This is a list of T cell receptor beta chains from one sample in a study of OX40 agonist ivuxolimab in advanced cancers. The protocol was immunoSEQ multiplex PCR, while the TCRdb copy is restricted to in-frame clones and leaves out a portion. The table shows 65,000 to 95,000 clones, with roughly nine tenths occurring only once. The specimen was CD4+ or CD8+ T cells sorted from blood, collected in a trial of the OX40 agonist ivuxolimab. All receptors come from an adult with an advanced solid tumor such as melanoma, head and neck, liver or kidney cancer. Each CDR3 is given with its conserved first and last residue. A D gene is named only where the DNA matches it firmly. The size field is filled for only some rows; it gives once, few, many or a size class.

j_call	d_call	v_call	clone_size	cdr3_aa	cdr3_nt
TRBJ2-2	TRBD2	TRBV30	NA	CAWSSGRATGELFF	TGTGCCTGGAGTAGCGGGAGGGCCACCGGGGAGCTGTTTTTT
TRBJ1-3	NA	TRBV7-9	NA	CASSLGEGNTIYF	TGTGCCAGCAGCTTGGGAGAGGGAAACACCATATATTTT
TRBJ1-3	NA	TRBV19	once	CASKTGHSGNTIYF	TGTGCCAGTAAGACAGGACACTCTGGAAACACCATATATTTT
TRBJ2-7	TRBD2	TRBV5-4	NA	CASSLRAGLAGHSYEQYF	TGTGCCAGCAGCCTACGAGCGGGACTAGCGGGCCACTCCTACGAGCAGTACTTC
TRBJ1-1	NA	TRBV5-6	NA	CASSLGQSMNTEAFF	TGTGCCAGCAGCTTGGGACAAAGTATGAACACTGAAGCTTTCTTT
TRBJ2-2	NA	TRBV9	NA	CASSVVPNTGELFF	TGTGCCAGCAGCGTAGTGCCGAACACCGGGGAGCTGTTTTTT
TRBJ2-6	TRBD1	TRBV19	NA	CASTGQGAVGANVLTF	TGTGCCAGTACAGGACAGGGGGCGGTTGGGGCCAACGTCCTGACTTTC
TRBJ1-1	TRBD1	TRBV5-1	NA	CASSWTGTGGVDTEAFF	TGCGCCAGCAGCTGGACCGGGACAGGGGGCGTAGACACTGAAGCTTTCTTT
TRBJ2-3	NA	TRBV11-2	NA	CASSFGRRGTGDTQYF	TGTGCCAGCAGCTTTGGGAGAAGGGGCACAGGAGATACGCAGTATTTT
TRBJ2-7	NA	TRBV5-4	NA	CASSSPGTSYEQYF	TGTGCCAGCAGCTCGCCCGGGACCTCCTACGAGCAGTACTTC
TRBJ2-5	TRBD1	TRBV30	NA	CAWSARTGLQETQYF	TGTGCCTGGAGCGCTCGGACAGGCCTACAAGAGACCCAGTACTTC
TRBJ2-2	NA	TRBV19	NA	CASIGGPHTGELFF	TGTGCCAGTATTGGCGGGCCGCATACCGGGGAGCTGTTTTTT
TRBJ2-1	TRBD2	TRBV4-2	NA	CASSQGTSGFNEQFF	TGTGCCAGCAGCCAAGGGACTAGCGGGTTCAATGAGCAGTTCTTC
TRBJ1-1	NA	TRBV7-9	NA	CASSLENTEAFF	TGTGCCAGCAGCTTGGAGAACACTGAAGCTTTCTTT
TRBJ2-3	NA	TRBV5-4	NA	CASSWGSTDTQYF	TGTGCCAGCAGCTGGGGGTCCACAGATACGCAGTATTTT
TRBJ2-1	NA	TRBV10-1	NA	CASSESGGPTYNEQFF	TGCGCCAGCAGTGAGTCAGGGGGACCCACCTACAATGAGCAGTTCTTC
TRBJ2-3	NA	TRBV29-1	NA	CSVDRENTDTQYF	TGCAGCGTTGACCGGGAGAACACAGATACGCAGTATTTT
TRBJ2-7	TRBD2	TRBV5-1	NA	CASSRGTSGWTYEQYF	TGCGCCAGCAGCAGGGGGACTAGCGGGTGGACCTACGAGCAGTACTTC
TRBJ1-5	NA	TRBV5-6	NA	CASSLSGNQPQHF	TGTGCCAGCAGTTTGTCAGGAAATCAGCCCCAGCATTTT
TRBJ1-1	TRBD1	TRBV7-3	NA	CASSPDRGSPEAFF	TGTGCCAGCAGTCCGGACAGGGGTAGTCCTGAAGCTTTCTTT
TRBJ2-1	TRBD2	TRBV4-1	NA	CASSHTSGDYNEQFF	TGCGCCAGCAGCCACACTAGCGGGGACTACAATGAGCAGTTCTTC
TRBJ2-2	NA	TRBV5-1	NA	CASSRANTGELFF	TGCGCCAGCAGCAGGGCGAACACCGGGGAGCTGTTTTTT
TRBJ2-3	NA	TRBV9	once	CASSVPLGETDTQYF	TGTGCCAGCAGCGTCCCCTTGGGGGAAACAGATACGCAGTATTTT
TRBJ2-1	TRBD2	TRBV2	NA	CASSLFSGGAIEQFF	TGTGCCAGCAGTCTTTTTAGCGGGGGGGCTATTGAGCAGTTCTTC
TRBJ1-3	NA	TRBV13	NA	CASSLGRVGNTIYF	TGTGCCAGCAGCTTAGGCAGGGTTGGAAACACCATATATTTT
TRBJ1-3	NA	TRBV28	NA	CASSLLAPGNTIYF	TGTGCCAGCAGTTTATTAGCCCCTGGAAACACCATATATTTT
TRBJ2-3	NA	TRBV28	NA	CASRAITDTQYF	TGTGCCAGCAGGGCGATCACAGATACGCAGTATTTT
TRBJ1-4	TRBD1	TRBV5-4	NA	CASSLGSGGVGEKLFF	TGTGCCAGCAGCTTGGGGTCAGGGGGAGTTGGTGAAAAACTGTTTTTT
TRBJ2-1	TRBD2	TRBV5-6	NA	CASSLTLAGGHEQFF	TGTGCCAGCAGCTTGACGCTAGCGGGGGGACATGAGCAGTTCTTC
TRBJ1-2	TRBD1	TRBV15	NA	CATSLEQGTNYGYTF	TGTGCCACCAGCCTTGAACAGGGGACGAATTATGGCTACACCTTC
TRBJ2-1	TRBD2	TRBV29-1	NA	CSVEGQRGGHEQFF	TGCAGCGTTGAAGGGCAGCGGGGGGGCCATGAGCAGTTCTTC
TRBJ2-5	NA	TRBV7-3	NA	CASSTDIHETQYF	TGTGCCAGCAGCACAGACATTCACGAGACCCAGTACTTC
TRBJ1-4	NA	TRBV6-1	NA	CASSETATNEKLFF	TGTGCCAGCAGCGAAACGGCAACTAATGAAAAACTGTTTTTT
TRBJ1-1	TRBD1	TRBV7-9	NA	CASSLGQGGATEAFF	TGTGCCAGCAGCTTAGGACAGGGGGGCGCCACTGAAGCTTTCTTT
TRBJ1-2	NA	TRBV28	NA	CASSSRPLTGYTF	TGTGCCAGCAGTTCACGGCCCCTAACCGGCTACACCTTC
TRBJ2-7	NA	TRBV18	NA	CASSGGSYEQYF	TGTGCCAGCTCTGGGGGTTCCTACGAGCAGTACTTC
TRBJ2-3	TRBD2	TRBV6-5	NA	CASGRSGSSDTQYF	TGTGCCAGCGGTAGGAGCGGGAGCTCGGATACGCAGTATTTT
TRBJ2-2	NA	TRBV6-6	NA	CASSVLAGAGTGELFF	TGTGCCAGCTCCGTTTTGGCGGGGGCCGGAACCGGGGAGCTGTTTTTT
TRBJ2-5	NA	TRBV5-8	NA	CASSLEQTQYF	TGTGCCAGCAGCTTGGAGCAGACCCAGTACTTC
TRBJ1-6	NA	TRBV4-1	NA	CASSQGSGGNSPLHF	TGCGCCAGCAGCCAAGGGTCCGGGGGTAATTCACCCCTCCACTTT
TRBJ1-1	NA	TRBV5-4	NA	CASSLEVGNTEAFF	TGTGCCAGCAGCTTGGAGGTGGGGAACACTGAAGCTTTCTTT
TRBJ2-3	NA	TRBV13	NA	CASSLGAGDTQYF	TGTGCCAGCAGCTTAGGGGCAGGAGATACGCAGTATTTT
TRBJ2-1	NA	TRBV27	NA	CASSFGMSSYNEQFF	TGTGCCAGCAGTTTTGGGATGAGCTCCTACAATGAGCAGTTCTTC
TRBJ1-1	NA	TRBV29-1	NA	CSVGGANTEAFF	TGCAGCGTTGGTGGGGCGAACACTGAAGCTTTCTTT
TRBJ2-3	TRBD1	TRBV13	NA	CASSPRQGADTDTQYF	TGTGCCAGCAGCCCGAGACAGGGGGCGGACACAGATACGCAGTATTTT
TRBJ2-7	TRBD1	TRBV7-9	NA	CASSLATGTGGREQYF	TGTGCCAGCAGCTTAGCAACCGGGACAGGGGGCCGCGAGCAGTACTTC
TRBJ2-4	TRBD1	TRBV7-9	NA	CASSGPGGARNIQYF	TGTGCCAGCAGCGGACCAGGGGGCGCTAGGAACATTCAGTACTTC
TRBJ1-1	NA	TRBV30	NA	CAWTPLRLEAFF	TGTGCCTGGACCCCTCTCCGGCTCGAAGCTTTCTTT
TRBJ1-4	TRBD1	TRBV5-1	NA	CASSFGQGEEKLFF	TGCGCCAGCAGCTTCGGGCAGGGGGAAGAAAAACTGTTTTTT
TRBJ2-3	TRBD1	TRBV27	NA	CASSTYRGWGTDTQYF	TGTGCCAGCAGCACATACAGGGGCTGGGGCACAGATACGCAGTATTTT
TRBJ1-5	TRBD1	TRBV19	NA	CASSIQGENQPQHF	TGTGCCAGTAGTATTCAGGGGGAGAATCAGCCCCAGCATTTT
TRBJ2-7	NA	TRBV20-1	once	CSASNHEQYF	TGCAGTGCTAGTAACCACGAGCAGTACTTC
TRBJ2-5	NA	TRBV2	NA	CASSVLQETQYF	TGTGCCAGCAGTGTACTCCAAGAGACCCAGTACTTC
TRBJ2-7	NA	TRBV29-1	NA	CSVDRGTQQYF	TGCAGCGTCGACCGAGGTACTCAGCAGTACTTC